This is a list of T cell receptor beta chains from one sample in a study of regulatory T cells in long-lasting Graves disease. TCRdb re-called the multiplex PCR reads through MiXCR, storing one row per CDR3 protein. The sample has roughly 530,000 distinct CDR3 sequences, around 15% seen once. Separately, the same data were catalogued under a study of T cells in Graves' hyperthyroidism and ophthalmopathy.

The sample was peripheral blood mononuclear cells (PBMCs), taken at new diagnosis, from a patient treated with antithyroid drugs. These receptors all stem from a woman aged 35 to 59 with Graves disease. Each CDR3 is given with its conserved first and last residue. Fields, in order: D gene, V gene, J gene, clone size, CDR3 protein, CDR3 DNA. D genes are given only for firm matches. Clone sizes are given selectively: once, few, many, or a class where the clone is expanded.

d_call: TRBD2; v_call: TRBV5-4; j_call: TRBJ2-1; clone_size: few; cdr3_aa: CASSISGGFYNEQFF; cdr3_nt: TGTGCCAGCAGTATTAGCGGGGGATTTTACAATGAGCAGTTCTTC
d_call: -; v_call: TRBV12-3/TRBV12-4; j_call: TRBJ1-3; clone_size: many; cdr3_aa: CASSWIFLSGNTIYF; cdr3_nt: TGTGCCAGCAGTTGGATATTTCTCTCTGGAAACACCATATATTTT
d_call: -; v_call: TRBV11-2; j_call: TRBJ1-6; clone_size: many; cdr3_aa: CASSTNSPLHF; cdr3_nt: TGTGCCAGCAGCACCAATTCACCCCTCCACTTT
d_call: -; v_call: TRBV13; j_call: TRBJ2-5; clone_size: many; cdr3_aa: CASSFRGTNKETQYF; cdr3_nt: TGTGCCAGCAGCTTCCGAGGGACGAACAAAGAGACCCAGTACTTC
d_call: -; v_call: TRBV7-9; j_call: TRBJ2-1; clone_size: -; cdr3_aa: CASSYMGPSHEQFF; cdr3_nt: TGTGCCAGCAGCTATATGGGACCTAGCCATGAGCAGTTCTTC
d_call: -; v_call: TRBV19; j_call: TRBJ2-6; clone_size: -; cdr3_aa: CASSNTGANVLTF; cdr3_nt: TGTGCCAGTAGTAACACTGGGGCCAACGTCCTGACTTTC
d_call: -; v_call: TRBV18; j_call: TRBJ1-1; clone_size: many; cdr3_aa: CASSPRDLGGVENTEAFF; cdr3_nt: TGTGCCAGCTCACCACGAGATCTAGGAGGGGTTGAGAACACTGAAGCTTTCTTT
d_call: -; v_call: TRBV18; j_call: TRBJ1-1; clone_size: many; cdr3_aa: CASSPSRGTEAFF; cdr3_nt: TGTGCCAGCAGCCCTAGTCGGGGGACTGAAGCTTTCTTT
d_call: -; v_call: TRBV20-1; j_call: TRBJ1-5; clone_size: -; cdr3_aa: CSARERAGTFVQPQHF; cdr3_nt: TGCAGTGCTAGAGAGAGGGCCGGGACATTTGTTCAGCCCCAGCATTTT
d_call: TRBD2; v_call: TRBV7-6; j_call: TRBJ2-5; clone_size: many; cdr3_aa: CASSALGGLETQYF; cdr3_nt: TGTGCCAGCAGCGCCCTGGGGGGGTTGGAGACCCAGTACTTC
d_call: -; v_call: TRBV7-9; j_call: TRBJ2-1; clone_size: once; cdr3_aa: CASGRHRFSGISNEQFF; cdr3_nt: TGTGCCAGCGGCCGTCATCGATTCTCAGGGATATCCAATGAGCAGTTCTTC
d_call: -; v_call: TRBV6-1; j_call: TRBJ2-2; clone_size: -; cdr3_aa: CAISKRANTGELFF; cdr3_nt: TGTGCCATCAGCAAGCGCGCGAACACCGGGGAGCTGTTTTTT
d_call: -; v_call: TRBV11-3; j_call: TRBJ2-6; clone_size: -; cdr3_aa: CASSLNTLVASGANVLTF; cdr3_nt: TGTGCCAGCAGCTTAAATACCCTGGTGGCCTCTGGGGCCAACGTCCTGACTTTC
d_call: -; v_call: TRBV7-9; j_call: TRBJ2-1; clone_size: many; cdr3_aa: CASSLVEGGGEFF; cdr3_nt: TGTGCCAGCAGCTTAGTAGAGGGCGGAGGAGAGTTCTTC
d_call: -; v_call: TRBV6-1; j_call: TRBJ1-6; clone_size: few; cdr3_aa: CASRTGGRNSPLHF; cdr3_nt: TGTGCCAGCAGAACCGGGGGGCGCAATTCACCCCTCCACTTT
d_call: -; v_call: TRBV6-4; j_call: TRBJ2-5; clone_size: few; cdr3_aa: CASSPVSAWGRETQYF; cdr3_nt: TGTGCCAGCAGCCCCGTTTCTGCGTGGGGGCGGGAGACCCAGTACTTC
d_call: -; v_call: TRBV12-3/TRBV12-4; j_call: TRBJ2-2; clone_size: many; cdr3_aa: CASRIWGNTGELFF; cdr3_nt: TGTGCCAGCAGGATTTGGGGGAACACCGGGGAGCTGTTTTTT
d_call: -; v_call: TRBV19; j_call: TRBJ1-1; clone_size: -; cdr3_aa: CASSIQDRRDTEAFF; cdr3_nt: TGTGCCAGTAGTATTCAGGACAGAAGAGACACTGAAGCTTTCTTT
d_call: -; v_call: TRBV2; j_call: TRBJ2-3; clone_size: many; cdr3_aa: CASSERGRADTQYF; cdr3_nt: TGTGCCAGCAGTGAACGGGGGCGGGCAGATACGCAGTATTTT
d_call: TRBD1; v_call: TRBV9; j_call: TRBJ1-1; clone_size: few; cdr3_aa: CASSVATGDQMAFF; cdr3_nt: TGTGCCAGCAGCGTAGCTACAGGGGACCAAATGGCTTTCTTT
d_call: -; v_call: TRBV6-5; j_call: TRBJ1-1; clone_size: many; cdr3_aa: CASSYSTGGLNTEAFF; cdr3_nt: TGTGCCAGCAGTTACTCGACCGGGGGTTTGAACACTGAAGCTTTCTTT
d_call: TRBD2; v_call: TRBV5-4; j_call: TRBJ2-7; clone_size: few; cdr3_aa: CASSYTSGGAGEQYF; cdr3_nt: TGTGCCAGCAGCTACACTAGCGGGGGGGCCGGTGAGCAGTACTTC
d_call: -; v_call: TRBV30; j_call: TRBJ1-3; clone_size: many; cdr3_aa: CAWSAGTGGNTIYF; cdr3_nt: TGTGCCTGGAGCGCCGGGACGGGTGGAAACACCATATATTTT
d_call: TRBD2; v_call: TRBV5-1; j_call: TRBJ2-3; clone_size: many; cdr3_aa: CASSLAGLALSTDTQYF; cdr3_nt: TGCGCCAGCAGCCTGGCGGGACTAGCGCTTAGCACAGATACGCAGTATTTT
d_call: -; v_call: TRBV5-1; j_call: TRBJ2-7; clone_size: few; cdr3_aa: CASSLLGVRSYEQYF; cdr3_nt: TGCGCCAGCAGCTTGTTAGGGGTACGGTCCTACGAGCAGTACTTC
d_call: TRBD1; v_call: TRBV6-7; j_call: TRBJ2-1; clone_size: many; cdr3_aa: CASRVPGQVYNEQFF; cdr3_nt: TGTGCCAGCAGGGTCCCGGGACAGGTTTACAATGAGCAGTTCTTC
d_call: -; v_call: TRBV2; j_call: TRBJ2-2; clone_size: -; cdr3_aa: CASSADNTGELFF; cdr3_nt: TGTGCCAGCAGCGCTGATAACACCGGGGAGCTGTTTTTT
d_call: TRBD1; v_call: TRBV5-1; j_call: TRBJ1-1; clone_size: -; cdr3_aa: CASSFNRGVTEAFF; cdr3_nt: TGCGCCAGCAGCTTTAACAGGGGGGTCACTGAAGCTTTCTTT
d_call: TRBD1; v_call: TRBV25-1; j_call: TRBJ2-1; clone_size: -; cdr3_aa: CASVGQGLSNEQFF; cdr3_nt: TGTGCCAGCGTGGGACAGGGGTTAAGCAATGAGCAGTTCTTC
d_call: -; v_call: TRBV19; j_call: TRBJ1-5; clone_size: -; cdr3_aa: CASTLGGAGSNQPQHF; cdr3_nt: TGTGCCAGTACTCTAGGAGGGGCAGGTAGCAATCAGCCCCAGCATTTT
d_call: TRBD1; v_call: TRBV10-2; j_call: TRBJ1-2; clone_size: many; cdr3_aa: CASSEFGTGAYTF; cdr3_nt: TGCGCCAGCAGTGAGTTCGGGACAGGGGCCTACACCTTC
d_call: -; v_call: TRBV30; j_call: TRBJ2-1; clone_size: many; cdr3_aa: CAWSRPRDGYYNEQFF; cdr3_nt: TGTGCCTGGAGTCGCCCCAGGGACGGCTACTACAATGAGCAGTTCTTC
d_call: -; v_call: TRBV27; j_call: TRBJ2-1; clone_size: -; cdr3_aa: CASSFRAYNEQFF; cdr3_nt: TGTGCCAGCAGTTTCAGGGCATACAATGAGCAGTTCTTC
d_call: TRBD2; v_call: TRBV7-3; j_call: TRBJ2-3; clone_size: -; cdr3_aa: CASSLRGGSDTQYF; cdr3_nt: TGTGCCAGCAGCTTACGGGGGGGCTCTGATACGCAGTATTTT
d_call: TRBD2; v_call: TRBV7-9; j_call: TRBJ2-7; clone_size: -; cdr3_aa: CASSQRGNPNEQYF; cdr3_nt: TGTGCCAGCAGCCAGCGGGGCAACCCCAACGAGCAGTACTTC
d_call: TRBD2; v_call: TRBV11-3; j_call: TRBJ2-2; clone_size: many; cdr3_aa: CASSRSGTSGGWELFF; cdr3_nt: TGTGCCAGCAGCCGGAGCGGGACTAGCGGGGGTTGGGAGCTGTTTTTT
d_call: -; v_call: TRBV6-5; j_call: TRBJ2-2; clone_size: few; cdr3_aa: CASSSRKVINTGELFF; cdr3_nt: TGTGCCAGCAGTTCGAGAAAAGTCATCAACACCGGGGAGCTGTTTTTT
d_call: TRBD2; v_call: TRBV11-2; j_call: TRBJ2-5; clone_size: many; cdr3_aa: CASSFQRGEETQYF; cdr3_nt: TGTGCCAGCAGCTTTCAGCGGGGGGAGGAGACCCAGTACTTC
d_call: -; v_call: TRBV2; j_call: TRBJ2-3; clone_size: many; cdr3_aa: CASSGGQTLDTQYF; cdr3_nt: TGTGCCAGCAGTGGGGGACAAACGTTAGATACGCAGTATTTT
d_call: TRBD2; v_call: TRBV6-1; j_call: TRBJ2-1; clone_size: -; cdr3_aa: CASSSLSGGAYNEQFF; cdr3_nt: TGTGCCAGCAGCTCCCTTTCCGGGGGGGCTTACAATGAGCAGTTCTTC
d_call: -; v_call: TRBV19; j_call: TRBJ1-3; clone_size: -; cdr3_aa: CASSLGIEIRNTIYF; cdr3_nt: TGTGCCAGTAGCCTAGGGATAGAAATTCGGAACACCATATATTTT
d_call: -; v_call: TRBV20-1; j_call: TRBJ2-7; clone_size: many; cdr3_aa: CSAREKDLPFSYEQYF; cdr3_nt: TGCAGTGCTAGAGAGAAAGATCTGCCGTTCTCCTACGAGCAGTACTTC
d_call: -; v_call: TRBV6-1; j_call: TRBJ1-2; clone_size: few; cdr3_aa: CASILKGRSRYGYTF; cdr3_nt: TGTGCCAGCATTCTAAAAGGACGGTCTCGATATGGCTACACCTTC
d_call: TRBD2; v_call: TRBV6-1; j_call: TRBJ2-5; clone_size: -; cdr3_aa: CASGGGGEETQYF; cdr3_nt: TGTGCCAGCGGCGGCGGGGGGGAAGAGACCCAGTACTTC
d_call: -; v_call: TRBV2; j_call: TRBJ2-5; clone_size: many; cdr3_aa: CASHRDTSETQYF; cdr3_nt: TGTGCCAGCCACCGGGACACTTCTGAGACCCAGTACTTC